Listed here are 28 T cell receptor beta chains from one sample, sequenced in a study of memory B cells and T cells in multiple sclerosis. Their specific antigens are unknown. Clones were read by immunoSEQ multiplex PCR, and TCRdb kept only the in-frame ones, dropping some. The repertoire holds under 50,000 clones, with around 80% as singletons. Stimulus-free culture yielded autoproliferating CFSE-dim and non-proliferating CFSE-high T cells, each sequenced separately. Fewer than 65 million CFSE-labeled PBMCs were cultured six to eight days unstimulated, then replicate wells were pooled. Sequences were obtained from PBMCs from blood kept in culture. The receptor set was obtained from a human donor with multiple sclerosis.

V usage is TRBV18 and J usage is TRBJ1-3; D is unclear. Germline V gives CDR1 KGHSH, CDR2 LQKENI. The CDR3 is made up of 16 amino acids. Between the trimmed V and J ends, which lost 4 bases and 0 bases, there was a span of 13 bases. The CDR3 bases are TGTGCCAGCTCACTTGACATGCTCAGCTCTGGAAACACCATATATTTT. This encodes CASSLDMLSSGNTIYF.

The chain combines TRBV30 with TRBJ2-2; D is undetermined. The germline gives CDR1 GTSNPN, CDR2 SVGIG (reference sequence). The CDR3 is 12 residues long. V lost 2 bases, J lost 6 bases, and 7 bases lay in between. CDR3 residues: CAWSLASGELFF. Written as DNA, the CDR3 is TGTGCCTGGAGTTTGGCCTCCGGGGAGCTGTTTTTT.

The chain combines TRBV7-9 with TRBJ1-2, with unresolved D. CDR1 SEHNR and CDR2 FQNEAQ come from the germline V gene (reference sequence). The CDR3 covers 12 residues. Deletions cut 5 bases from V and 4 bases from J, with 8 bases between. CDR3 sequence reads: CASSRGSYGYTF. The CDR3, as DNA: TGTGCCAGCAGCCGAGGGTCCTATGGCTACACCTTC.

Only a few counts were recorded for this clone. The V and J genes are TRBV7-9 and TRBJ2-2; TRBD1 matches at 9 bases. Per germline, CDR1 SEHNR and CDR2 FQNEAQ (reference sequence). V dropped 4 bases and J dropped 3; count of bases not matched to a gene: 3. The CDR3 is 15 residues long. This chain's CDR3 is CASSSRDRDTGELFF. The CDR3 region has the DNA TGTGCCAGCAGCTCCCGGGACAGGGACACCGGGGAGCTGTTTTTT.

V gene TRBV9 combines with J gene TRBJ1-4, with 7 positions matching TRBD1. Germline V gives CDR1 SGDLS, CDR2 YYNGEE. The CDR3 sequence is 14 residues long. The V segment lost 6 bases and the J segment 10 bases; nucleotides outside the gene matches: 12. The CDR3 loop is CASNRDRDGGKLFF. The CDR3 nucleotides read TGTGCCAGCAACCGAGACAGGGACGGCGGAAAACTGTTTTTT.

The V gene is TRBV5-1, the J gene TRBJ1-6; 8 bases are shared with TRBD1. Per the germline V gene, CDR1 is SGHRS and CDR2 is YFSETQ. The length of the CDR3 is 16 residues. Trimming cost V 1 base and J 9 bases; bases outside gene matches: 9. The CDR3 sequence: CASSLNLDREGSPLHF. DNA of the CDR3: TGCGCCAGCAGCTTGAACCTGGACAGGGAGGGTTCACCCCTCCACTTT.

The genes are TRBV2 and TRBJ2-6; D perhaps matches TRBD1 (6 bases). CDR1 is SNHLY, CDR2 FYNNEI, per germline. CDR3 size: 16 residues. Trimming pared 4 bases from V and 0 bases from J, leaving 10 bases between. The CDR3 DNA sequence: TGTGCCAGCAGTGCAATAGGGGGCTCTGGGGCCAACGTCCTGACTTTC. Translation: CASSAIGGSGANVLTF. Full variable domain (outside the CDR3, taken from reference TRBV2 and TRBJ2-6): EPEVTQTPSHQVTQMGQEVILRCVPISNHLYFYWYRQILGQKVEFLVSFYNNEISEKSEIFDDQFSVERPDGSNFTLKIRSTKLEDSAMYFCASSAIGGSGANVLTFGAGSRLTVL.

This clone was seen a few times. The V gene is TRBV18, the J gene TRBJ1-5; D is uncertain. V was trimmed by 6 bases and J by 3 bases, leaving 12 bases between them. The CDR3 length is 14 residues. Per germline, CDR1 KGHSH and CDR2 LQKENI. DNA of the CDR3: TGTGCCAGCTCCGGCGTAAGCTTCAATCAGCCCCAGCATTTT. This encodes CASSGVSFNQPQHF.

The V gene is TRBV11-3, the J gene TRBJ2-3; 8 bases are a match to TRBD2. The germline gives CDR1 SGHNT, CDR2 YENEEA. V lost 1 base and J lost 1; bases outside the gene matches: 1. The CDR3 loop spans 15 amino acids. The CDR3 nucleotides are TGTGCCAGCAGCTTAGCAGCGGGGGGCACAGATACGCAGTATTTT. It yields the protein CASSLAAGGTDTQYF. Full variable domain (remainder filled in from reference TRBV11-3 and TRBJ2-3): EAGVVQSPRYKIIEKKQPVAFWCNPISGHNTLYWYLQNLGQGPELLIRYENEEAVDDSQLPKDRFSAERLKGVDSTLKIQPAELGDSAVYLCASSLAAGGTDTQYFGPGTRLTVL.

This clone occurred a few times. The rearrangement links TRBV7-9 to TRBJ1-6, with D perhaps TRBD1 (5 bases). CDR3 size: 14 residues. V was clipped by 4 bases and J by 10 bases, with 14 bases between them. CDR1 and CDR2 from the germline V gene are SEHNR and FQNEAQ (reference sequence). CDR3 protein: CASSSETGGSPLHF. The DNA for the CDR3 is TGTGCCAGCAGCTCCGAAACAGGTGGCTCACCCCTCCACTTT.

The V gene is TRBV6-5, the J gene TRBJ1-4; 8 bases match TRBD1. This CDR3 contains 15 residues. CDR1 MNHEY and CDR2 SVGAGI come from the germline V gene. V lost 5 bases to trimming and J lost 10 bases; unmatched junction nucleotides: 12. The CDR3 DNA sequence: TGTGCCAGCAGTCAGGACAGGGCTACGGGTGTAAAACTGTTTTTT. Amino acids: CASSQDRATGVKLFF.

This clone was seen a few times. The V call is TRBV19, the J call TRBJ1-1; 7 bases match TRBD1. After removal of 4 bases from V and 4 bases from J, the junction contained 6 bases not matched to a gene. Germline CDR1 and CDR2: LNHDA and SQIVND (reference sequence). The CDR3 consists of 14 residues. CDR3 sequence reads: CASSSQGVGTEAFF. DNA of the CDR3: TGTGCCAGTAGTAGCCAGGGGGTGGGCACTGAAGCTTTCTTT.

The rearrangement joins TRBV5-1 to TRBJ2-2, with D perhaps TRBD1 (6 bases). V lost 0 bases, J lost 1 base, and 10 bases lay in between. CDR3 length: 16 residues. CDR1 and CDR2 (germline): SGHRS, YFSETQ. The CDR3 protein is CASSLVEQGNTGELFF. CDR3 bases: TGCGCCAGCAGCTTGGTAGAACAGGGGAACACCGGGGAGCTGTTTTTT.

The V call is TRBV2, the J call TRBJ2-3; D gene ambiguous. Germline CDR1 is SNHLY and CDR2 is FYNNEI. The CDR3 has 17 amino acids. V shed 0 bases and J shed 0 bases, with 13 bases lying between them. CDR3 bases: TGTGCCAGCAGTGAAGCTGCGGTGGGTCCTAGCACAGATACGCAGTATTTT. It yields the protein CASSEAAVGPSTDTQYF.

V and J are TRBV7-3 and TRBJ2-1, with 10 bases fitting TRBD2. The germline V gene has CDR1 SGHTA and CDR2 FQGTGA. With 9 bases clipped from V and 0 bases from J, the junction kept 2 bases outside the gene matches. CDR3 length: 14 residues. The CDR3 protein is CASSGGSSYNEQFF. DNA of the CDR3: TGTGCCAGTAGCGGGGGGAGCTCCTACAATGAGCAGTTCTTC.

This rearrangement joins TRBV18 to TRBJ2-7; D is perhaps TRBD1 or TRBD2 (5 bases each). Germline V lookup: CDR1 KGHSH, CDR2 LQKENI. Deletions cut 3 bases from V and 2 bases from J, with 17 bases between. The length of the CDR3 is 16 residues. The CDR3 nucleotides are TGTGCCAGCTCACCGGCCTCACGGGACGGGACCTACGAGCAGTACTTC. The encoded protein is CASSPASRDGTYEQYF.

A word on this clone: Other nucleotide sequences in the sample specify the same CDR3. The V gene is TRBV19, the J gene TRBJ1-6, with 10 bases identical to TRBD1. The ends lost 6 bases at V and 6 bases at J; junction bases unmatched: 11. The CDR3 is made up of 17 amino acids. Per the germline V gene, CDR1 is LNHDA and CDR2 is SQIVND (reference sequence). In DNA, the CDR3 is TGTGCCAGTAGCCTGACTGGGGACAGGGGAGGTAATTCACCCCTCCACTTT. As protein: CASSLTGDRGGNSPLHF.

This chain joins TRBV30 and TRBJ1-2; D ambiguous. Trimming stripped 4 bases from V and 4 bases from J, with 19 bases between. The CDR3 has 15 amino acids. Germline CDR1 GTSNPN, CDR2 SVGIG (reference sequence). Here the CDR3 DNA reads TGTGCCTGGATACCTGGGCGGACCTTTCTCTATGGCTACACCTTC. Protein product: CAWIPGRTFLYGYTF.

The chain carries TRBV27 and TRBJ2-1; D is unresolved. The CDR3 totals 17 residues. V was pared by 4 bases and J by 6 bases, with 22 bases between. Per the germline V gene, CDR1 is MNHEY and CDR2 is SMNVEV (reference sequence). CDR3 nucleotide sequence: TGTGCCAGCAGTTCCCCGGTTGGCAGGTCCCAGCCCAATGAGCAGTTCTTC. This codes for CASSSPVGRSQPNEQFF.

This chain joins TRBV30 and TRBJ2-6; 7 bases match TRBD1. Germline trimming cut 2 bases from V and 2 bases from J; bases unmatched to any gene: 3. From germline, CDR1 is GTSNPN and CDR2 SVGIG (reference sequence). There are 15 residues in the CDR3. The CDR3 sequence is CAWSPRGTGANVLTF. The CDR3 coding sequence is TGTGCCTGGAGTCCCAGGGGGACTGGGGCCAACGTCCTGACTTTC.

This chain links TRBV10-3 with TRBJ1-1; 7 bases fit TRBD1. Per germline, CDR1 ENHRY and CDR2 SYGVKD. Trimming cost V 10 bases and J 1 base; bases outside gene matches: 3. The CDR3 is 12 amino acids. CDR3 in amino acids: CATGTANTEAFF. In DNA form, the CDR3 reads TGTGCCACGGGGACAGCGAACACTGAAGCTTTCTTT.

The chain is built from TRBV19 and TRBJ2-3; 8 bases are shared with TRBD2. The CDR3 totals 15 residues. Losses at the gene ends were 3 bases for V and 1 base for J; bases not matched to a gene: 3. Germline V gives CDR1 LNHDA, CDR2 SQIVND (reference sequence). For the CDR3, the DNA is TGTGCCAGTAGTATTGGACTAGCCCGCACAGATACGCAGTATTTT. Protein product: CASSIGLARTDTQYF.

This chain joins TRBV10-1 and TRBJ2-3; D is unclear. V gave up 7 bases and J gave up 1 base, with 9 bases separating them. The CDR3 contains 13 residues. Germline assignment: CDR1 WNHNN and CDR2 SYGVQD (reference sequence). The chain's CDR3 is CASTLIRTDTQYF. The CDR3 nucleotides read TGCGCCAGCACACTCATCCGCACAGATACGCAGTATTTT.

The J gene is TRBJ1-3, the V gene TRBV12-5; 7 bases map to TRBD1. The V gene's germline CDR1 is LGHNT and CDR2 FRNRAP. The CDR3 consists of 16 residues. After removal of 7 bases from V and 4 bases from J, the junction contained 13 bases not matched to a gene. The CDR3 DNA is TGTGCTAGTGCCCTGCAGGGGGAAGGTTTGGGAAACACCATATATTTT. Amino acids: CASALQGEGLGNTIYF.

The chain couples TRBV5-1 to TRBJ1-2; D is unresolved. V was shortened by 1 base and J by 3 bases, with 10 bases between the two germline ends. Germline V CDR1 and CDR2: SGHRS, YFSETQ. CDR3 length equals 14 residues. The CDR3 loop is CASSLISGDYGYTF. CDR3 nucleotides: TGCGCCAGCAGCTTGATATCAGGAGACTATGGCTACACCTTC.

This clone was detected only a few times. The V and J genes are TRBV7-9 and TRBJ2-2, with 10 bases fitting TRBD2. Germline V gives CDR1 SEHNR, CDR2 FQNEAQ (reference sequence). The CDR3 extends over 16 amino acids. The ends lost 6 bases at V and 2 bases at J; junction bases unmatched: 6. The CDR3 region is CASSLILAGNTGELFF. CDR3 DNA: TGTGCCAGCAGTTTAATACTAGCGGGAAACACCGGGGAGCTGTTTTTT.

The gene calls are TRBV6-1 and TRBJ2-7, with 7 bases fitting TRBD2. CDR3 length: 14 residues. The germline CDR1 and CDR2 sequences are MNHNS and SASEGT. The J segment lost 6 bases and the V segment lost 8 bases, leaving 13 bases of the junction unmatched. This CDR3 is CASGEGAHLGEQYF. The DNA for the CDR3 is TGTGCCAGCGGGGAGGGAGCCCATTTGGGCGAGCAGTACTTC.

This clone has a handful of counts. This chain joins TRBV7-9 and TRBJ1-2, with a tentative D call TRBD1 (6 bases). The V end lost 5 bases, the J end lost 2 bases, and 9 bases lay between the germline ends. CDR1 and CDR2 from the germline V gene are SEHNR and FQNEAQ (reference sequence). This CDR3 has 13 residues. As DNA, the CDR3 is TGTGCCAGCAGCACAACAGGGAACTATGGCTACACCTTC. Encoded protein: CASSTTGNYGYTF.